This is a list of T cell receptor beta chains from one sample in a study of shared clonotypes between healthy human individuals. Using immunoSEQ multiplex PCR, the repertoire was profiled, and TCRdb retains in-frame clones only, with some absent. The sample contains millions of clones, just over 90% of which appear only once. Sequenced: naive CD4+ T cells sorted from blood. These TCRs come from a young man in good health. CDR3s include the opening cysteine and the closing phenylalanine or tryptophan. Fields, in order: V gene, D gene, CDR3 protein. The D gene is left open where the match is weak.

TRBV6-5 TRBD2 CASRSLAGDSDTQYF
TRBV7-9 - CASSLQGIDYGYTF
TRBV28 - CASSSPGGENTEAFF
TRBV5-5 - CASSSYSVSYNSPLHF
TRBV5-1 - CASRIGQTHGYTF
TRBV7-9 - CAAGGIGQRNTEAFF
TRBV19 - CASSLSGINNSPLHF
TRBV30 - CAWRGGYYNSPLHF
TRBV28 - CASSPTVKETQYF
TRBV5-4 TRBD2 CASSTLAGGSYEQYF
TRBV2 TRBD1 CASSLDRGSQPQHF
TRBV25-1 TRBD2 CASTAGWAYEQYF
TRBV19 TRBD1 CASSPDRVGGYTF
TRBV6-5 TRBD1 CASSYDRTGYGYTF
TRBV30 - CAWAPRGDQPQHF
TRBV9 - CASSFTPGGTGNTGELFF
TRBV6-5 - CASSRDTGELFF
TRBV6-1 TRBD1 CASSGGTVYGYTF
TRBV7-2 - CASSSVASNEQFF
TRBV11-2 TRBD1 CASSSRQGRAGELFF
TRBV5-1 - CASSPGTTTWDEQFF
TRBV11-3 - CASSLSSYEQYF
TRBV10-1 TRBD1 CASSDGTGGSGANVLTF
TRBV11-2 TRBD2 CASSFSGRTYNEQFF
TRBV19 - CASSPGPGKSEKYSPLHF
TRBV7-8 - CASSLVGAEQYF
TRBV9 TRBD1 CASFDRGGGYTF
TRBV6-4 - CASSDSALGGTQYF
TRBV5-1 - CASSLVMSETQYF
TRBV6-5 TRBD2 CASSPSGGAYNEQFF